The rows below give T cell receptor beta chains drawn from one sample of a study of a mutant IDH1 vaccine in newly diagnosed glioma. The antigens for these receptors are not known. Produced via immunoSEQ multiplex PCR; TCRdb's table is partial and in-frame only. The sample lists 50,000 to 70,000 clones; about 81% were seen once. The sequences come from PBMCs, collected from a glioma patient whose treatment included an IDH1 peptide vaccine. Source of these receptors: a woman between 40 and 50 years old with glioma. Some clones in this sample may be carry-over from other donors' samples. CDR3s include the opening cysteine and the closing phenylalanine or tryptophan. D genes are given only for firm matches. Part of the rows lack a size; the others show once, few, many or a class for expanded clones.

clone size: NA; J gene: TRBJ1-5; V gene: TRBV2; D gene: NA; CDR3 protein: CASSEAGIGQPQHF; CDR3 DNA: TGTGCCAGCAGTGAGGCGGGGATCGGTCAGCCCCAGCATTTT
clone size: NA; J gene: TRBJ1-1; V gene: TRBV5-1; D gene: TRBD1; CDR3 protein: CASSLGQGGSEAFF; CDR3 DNA: TGCGCCAGCAGCTTGGGACAGGGGGGGTCGGAAGCTTTCTTT
clone size: NA; J gene: TRBJ2-3; V gene: TRBV7-2; D gene: TRBD2; CDR3 protein: CASSSRGGGDTQYF; CDR3 DNA: TGTGCCAGCAGCTCACGGGGGGGAGGGGATACGCAGTATTTT
clone size: NA; J gene: TRBJ1-5; V gene: TRBV23-1; D gene: NA; CDR3 protein: CASSQQAGDGSNQPQHF; CDR3 DNA: TGCGCCAGCAGTCAACAGGCAGGGGATGGGAGCAATCAGCCCCAGCATTTT
clone size: NA; J gene: TRBJ1-2; V gene: TRBV10-2; D gene: NA; CDR3 protein: CASRLTGNYGYTF; CDR3 DNA: TGCGCCAGCCGATTGACGGGTAACTATGGCTACACCTTC
clone size: NA; J gene: TRBJ2-7; V gene: TRBV19; D gene: NA; CDR3 protein: CASSTLRGGSYEQYF; CDR3 DNA: TGTGCCAGTAGTACCCTTCGCGGGGGCTCTTACGAGCAGTACTTC
clone size: few; J gene: TRBJ1-4; V gene: TRBV7-8; D gene: NA; CDR3 protein: CASSSLGGYGEKLFF; CDR3 DNA: TGTGCCAGCAGCTCCCTTGGGGGATATGGGGAAAAACTGTTTTTT
clone size: NA; J gene: TRBJ2-7; V gene: TRBV4-1; D gene: NA; CDR3 protein: CASSHSDRPSYEQYF; CDR3 DNA: TGCGCCAGCAGCCACTCGGACCGGCCCTCCTACGAGCAGTACTTC
clone size: NA; J gene: TRBJ2-2; V gene: TRBV15; D gene: NA; CDR3 protein: CATSSYTGELFF; CDR3 DNA: TGTGCCACCAGCAGTTACACCGGGGAGCTGTTTTTT
clone size: NA; J gene: TRBJ1-2; V gene: TRBV7-2; D gene: TRBD1; CDR3 protein: CASSSQGAGGTF; CDR3 DNA: TGTGCCAGCAGCTCACAGGGGGCGGGGGGCACCTTC
clone size: NA; J gene: TRBJ1-1; V gene: TRBV25-1; D gene: NA; CDR3 protein: CASSLREGTEAFF; CDR3 DNA: TGTGCCAGCAGTCTGCGGGAGGGCACTGAAGCTTTCTTT
clone size: NA; J gene: TRBJ2-2; V gene: TRBV19; D gene: TRBD1; CDR3 protein: CASSHGTGGFPGELFF; CDR3 DNA: TGTGCCAGTAGTCACGGGACAGGGGGCTTCCCCGGGGAGCTGTTTTTT
clone size: NA; J gene: TRBJ2-3; V gene: TRBV19; D gene: NA; CDR3 protein: CASSMSPPLNTQYF; CDR3 DNA: TGTGCCAGTAGTATGTCCCCACCTCTCAATACGCAGTATTTT
clone size: NA; J gene: TRBJ2-7; V gene: TRBV13; D gene: TRBD1; CDR3 protein: CASSADRAVDEQYF; CDR3 DNA: TGTGCCAGCAGCGCCGACAGGGCTGTGGACGAGCAGTACTTC
clone size: NA; J gene: TRBJ2-7; V gene: TRBV4-2; D gene: NA; CDR3 protein: CASSPIPTGSYEQYF; CDR3 DNA: TGTGCCAGCAGCCCAATCCCGACAGGCTCCTACGAGCAGTACTTC
clone size: few; J gene: TRBJ1-1; V gene: TRBV28; D gene: NA; CDR3 protein: CASSLLTVNTEAFF; CDR3 DNA: TGTGCCAGCAGCCTACTGACAGTGAACACTGAAGCTTTCTTT
clone size: NA; J gene: TRBJ2-5; V gene: TRBV7-9; D gene: NA; CDR3 protein: CASTDVETQYF; CDR3 DNA: TGTGCCAGCACCGACGTAGAGACCCAGTACTTC
clone size: NA; J gene: TRBJ1-1; V gene: TRBV7-2; D gene: NA; CDR3 protein: CASSLGATANTEAFF; CDR3 DNA: TGTGCCAGCAGCCTAGGGGCCACAGCGAACACTGAAGCTTTCTTT
clone size: NA; J gene: TRBJ2-1; V gene: TRBV11-2; D gene: NA; CDR3 protein: CASSLWKGLYNEQFF; CDR3 DNA: TGTGCCAGCAGCTTATGGAAAGGCCTTTACAATGAGCAGTTCTTC
clone size: once; J gene: TRBJ1-5; V gene: TRBV27; D gene: NA; CDR3 protein: CASSHSGLSNQPQHF; CDR3 DNA: TGTGCCAGCAGCCATTCAGGGCTCAGCAATCAGCCCCAGCATTTT
clone size: NA; J gene: TRBJ2-3; V gene: TRBV14; D gene: TRBD2; CDR3 protein: CASSQESGGLTDTQYF; CDR3 DNA: TGTGCCAGCAGCCAAGAAAGCGGGGGCCTCACAGATACGCAGTATTTT
clone size: NA; J gene: TRBJ2-5; V gene: TRBV9; D gene: TRBD2; CDR3 protein: CASSDQRGQETQYF; CDR3 DNA: TGTGCCAGCAGCGACCAGCGGGGCCAAGAGACCCAGTACTTC
clone size: NA; J gene: TRBJ2-7; V gene: TRBV19; D gene: NA; CDR3 protein: CASSIPRAEQYF; CDR3 DNA: TGTGCCAGTAGTATTCCAAGGGCCGAGCAGTACTTC
clone size: NA; J gene: TRBJ1-1; V gene: TRBV11-3; D gene: NA; CDR3 protein: CASSLKALNTEAFF; CDR3 DNA: TGTGCCAGCAGCTTAAAGGCGCTGAACACTGAAGCTTTCTTT
clone size: NA; J gene: TRBJ1-2; V gene: TRBV11-2; D gene: TRBD1; CDR3 protein: CASSLGRGTDYGYTF; CDR3 DNA: TGTGCCAGCAGCTTAGGGCGTGGGACAGACTATGGCTACACCTTC
clone size: NA; J gene: TRBJ2-6; V gene: TRBV5-6; D gene: TRBD1; CDR3 protein: CASSPGTGSSGANVLTF; CDR3 DNA: TGTGCCAGCAGCCCCGGGACAGGTAGCTCTGGGGCCAACGTCCTGACTTTC
clone size: NA; J gene: TRBJ1-1; V gene: TRBV7-5; D gene: NA; CDR3 protein: CARTNIQGVNKTEAFF; CDR3 DNA: TGTGCCAGAACCAACATACAGGGGGTGAACAAGACTGAAGCTTTCTTT
clone size: NA; J gene: TRBJ1-3; V gene: TRBV30; D gene: NA; CDR3 protein: CASGGNTIYF; CDR3 DNA: TGTGCCTCTGGGGGAAACACCATATATTTT
clone size: NA; J gene: TRBJ2-5; V gene: TRBV25-1; D gene: NA; CDR3 protein: CASRRTRGETQYF; CDR3 DNA: TGTGCCAGCAGACGAACTAGGGGAGAGACCCAGTACTTC
clone size: few; J gene: TRBJ1-1; V gene: TRBV7-9; D gene: NA; CDR3 protein: CASSLSGRGNEAFF; CDR3 DNA: TGTGCCAGCAGCTTATCGGGCAGGGGCAATGAAGCTTTCTTT
clone size: NA; J gene: TRBJ2-3; V gene: TRBV11-3; D gene: TRBD1; CDR3 protein: CASSLGAQGSTDTQYF; CDR3 DNA: TGTGCCAGCAGCTTAGGGGCACAGGGGAGCACAGATACGCAGTATTTT
clone size: NA; J gene: TRBJ1-2; V gene: TRBV30; D gene: TRBD1; CDR3 protein: CAWAGQTDGYTF; CDR3 DNA: TGTGCCTGGGCGGGACAGACAGATGGCTACACCTTC
clone size: medium-sized; J gene: TRBJ1-1; V gene: TRBV2; D gene: NA; CDR3 protein: CASSETDKLGVEAFF; CDR3 DNA: TGTGCCAGCAGTGAGACCGACAAATTGGGGGTTGAAGCTTTCTTT
clone size: NA; J gene: TRBJ1-2; V gene: TRBV19; D gene: TRBD1; CDR3 protein: CASSMDTGAYGYTF; CDR3 DNA: TGTGCCAGTAGTATGGACACAGGGGCCTATGGCTACACCTTC
clone size: NA; J gene: TRBJ1-1; V gene: TRBV18; D gene: NA; CDR3 protein: CASSLSGRDEAFF; CDR3 DNA: TGTGCCAGCTCACTCTCTGGACGGGATGAAGCTTTCTTT
clone size: NA; J gene: TRBJ1-2; V gene: TRBV6-5; D gene: NA; CDR3 protein: CASSGGPHDYGYTF; CDR3 DNA: TGTGCCAGCAGTGGGGGACCCCATGACTATGGCTACACCTTC
clone size: NA; J gene: TRBJ2-1; V gene: TRBV6-4; D gene: TRBD2; CDR3 protein: CASASGGVNEQFF; CDR3 DNA: TGTGCCAGCGCTAGCGGGGGGGTGAATGAGCAGTTCTTC
clone size: NA; J gene: TRBJ1-4; V gene: TRBV7-9; D gene: TRBD1; CDR3 protein: CASSSPRDRNEKLFF; CDR3 DNA: TGTGCCAGCAGCTCGCCCCGGGACAGAAATGAAAAACTGTTTTTT
clone size: few; J gene: TRBJ1-1; V gene: TRBV7-9; D gene: NA; CDR3 protein: CASSLVAGNTEAFF; CDR3 DNA: TGTGCCAGCAGCTTAGTGGCAGGTAACACTGAAGCTTTCTTT
clone size: NA; J gene: TRBJ2-1; V gene: TRBV30; D gene: TRBD2; CDR3 protein: CAWSRLAGSYNEQFF; CDR3 DNA: TGTGCCTGGAGTCGACTAGCGGGTTCCTACAATGAGCAGTTCTTC
clone size: NA; J gene: TRBJ2-7; V gene: TRBV5-8; D gene: NA; CDR3 protein: CASTPLSAEEQYF; CDR3 DNA: TGTGCCAGCACCCCCCTCAGCGCGGAGGAGCAGTACTTC
clone size: once; J gene: TRBJ1-1; V gene: TRBV27; D gene: NA; CDR3 protein: CASSLSWATGNTEAFF; CDR3 DNA: TGTGCCAGCAGTTTATCGTGGGCGACAGGGAACACTGAAGCTTTCTTT